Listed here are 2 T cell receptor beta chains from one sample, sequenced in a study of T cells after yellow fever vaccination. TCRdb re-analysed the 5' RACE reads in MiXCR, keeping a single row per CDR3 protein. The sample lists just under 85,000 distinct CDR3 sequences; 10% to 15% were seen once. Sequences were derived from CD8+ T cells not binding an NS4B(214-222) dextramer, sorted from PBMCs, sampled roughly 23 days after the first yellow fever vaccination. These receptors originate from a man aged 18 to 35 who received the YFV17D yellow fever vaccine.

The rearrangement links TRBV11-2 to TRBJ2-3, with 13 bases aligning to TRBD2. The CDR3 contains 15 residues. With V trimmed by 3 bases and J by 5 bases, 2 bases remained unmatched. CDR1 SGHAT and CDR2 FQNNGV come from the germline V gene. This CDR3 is CASSFGTSGEDTQYF. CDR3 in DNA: TGTGCCAGCAGCTTCGGGACTAGCGGGGAAGATACGCAGTATTTT.

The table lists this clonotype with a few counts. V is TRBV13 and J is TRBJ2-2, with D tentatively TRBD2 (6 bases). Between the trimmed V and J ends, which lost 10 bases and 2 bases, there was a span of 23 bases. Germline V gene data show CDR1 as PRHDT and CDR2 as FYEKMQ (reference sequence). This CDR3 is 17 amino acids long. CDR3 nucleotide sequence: TGTGCCACCCGCCAACGTGGTAGCGGAAGAAACACCGGGGAGCTGTTTTTT. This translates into CATRQRGSGRNTGELFF.